A single sample is the source of the 31 T cell receptor beta chains below, sequenced in a study of T cell clonality in common variable immunodeficiency. The table came from immunoSEQ multiplex PCR; TCRdb's copy has only in-frame clones and leaves some out. The data list more than 30,000 clones, none observed once; 3.5% to 4.5% falls to the top ten. The sequencing input was peripheral blood mononuclear cells. The source of these receptors is a person aged 18 to 70 in good health.

This clone showed up many times. The read gets to within 3 residues of the CDR3 end, and the germline J gene fills in the rest. The J gene is TRBJ1-6, the V gene TRBV7-8, with D perhaps matching TRBD1 (5 bases). The CDR3 length is 17 residues. From germline, CDR1 is SGHVS and CDR2 FQNEAQ. V lost 0 bases and J 6 bases, leaving 15 bases between the germline ends. Partial CDR3 DNA: TGTGCCAGCAGCTTAGCGACGGCGGGGCCTTTTAATTCACCC. It translates to CASSLATAGPFNSP. The whole CDR3 reads CASSLATAGPFNSPLHF.

This clone occurred many times. The CDR3 end lies 3 residues beyond the end of the read and is filled in from the germline J gene. The V gene is TRBV19, the J gene TRBJ2-2; D is uncertain. CDR3 size: 14 residues. The V and J ends lost 5 bases and 2 bases respectively, with 9 bases between them. Germline values: CDR1 LNHDA, CDR2 SQIVND (reference sequence). This CDR3 is CASSSPVNTGELFF. The CDR3 bases that were read are TGTGCCAGTAGTTCGCCAGTTAACACCGGGGAG.

In this sample, this clone turned up a few times. The CDR3 is cut off 3 residues early in the read; its end comes from the germline J gene. This sequence joins TRBV7-8 and TRBJ1-1; tentatively, D is TRBD1 (5 bases). Trimming stripped 1 base from V and 3 bases from J, with 12 bases between. The CDR3 is 15 residues long. Per germline, CDR1 SGHVS and CDR2 FQNEAQ. CDR3 loop: CASSLGGGRDTEAFF. The sequenced CDR3 bases are TGTGCCAGCAGCTTAGGTGGGGGGAGGGACACTGAA.

This clone was detected a few times. The CDR3 is cut off 3 residues early in the read; its end comes from the germline J gene. The chain uses TRBV23-1 and TRBJ1-1; D unclear. TRBV23-1 is flagged as an ORF with uncertain function. This CDR3 contains 14 residues. Partial CDR3 DNA: TGCGCCAGCAGTCGCGGACTAGCGGGAGGCTCA. This translates into CASSRGLAGGS. The CDR3 in full is CASSRGLAGGSAFF.

This clone was seen a few times. The read terminates 3 residues before the CDR3 end, so the remaining end is supplied by the germline J gene. V and J are TRBV18 and TRBJ1-1; 7 bases fit TRBD1. Losses at the gene ends were 4 bases for V and 7 bases for J; bases not matched to a gene: 6. The CDR3 has 13 residues. The germline gives CDR1 KGHSH, CDR2 LQKENI. The part of the CDR3 DNA that was read is TGTGCCAGCTCACGCGGACAGGAGGGTGAA. This gives the protein CASSRGQEGE. The entire CDR3 protein is CASSRGQEGEAFF.

This clone has ten or more counts. Read data end 3 residues before the CDR3 end; the end is taken from the germline J gene. The V gene is TRBV7-3, the J gene TRBJ2-2; the match to TRBD2 covers 10 bases. Germline-derived CDR1 and CDR2 are SGHTA and FQGTGA. The CDR3 contains 17 residues. The V segment lost 4 bases and the J segment 4 bases; nucleotides outside the gene matches: 9. The CDR3 reads CASSCPSGGRCTGELFF. CDR3 DNA, as far as it was read: TGTGCCAGCAGCTGTCCTAGCGGGGGAAGGTGCACCGGGGAG.

This clone has more than one count but fewer than ten. The observed sequence ends 3 residues before the CDR3 terminus, with the missing tail filled in from the germline J gene. The J gene is TRBJ2-7, the V gene TRBV20-1; TRBD2 aligns across 8 bases. V lost 3 bases, J lost 3 bases, and 4 bases stayed unmatched. Germline lookup yields CDR1 DFQATT and CDR2 SNEGSKA (reference sequence). The CDR3 runs 13 residues. The CDR3 region is CSASGGGRYEQYF. CDR3 DNA, as far as it was read: TGCAGTGCTAGCGGGGGGGGTCGCTACGAG.

This clone was counted ten times or more. Coverage ceases 3 residues before the CDR3 finishes, and the germline J gene fills in the end. V is TRBV4-1 and J is TRBJ1-2; 7 nucleotides line up with TRBD1. Germline loops: CDR1 MGHRA, CDR2 YSYEKL. V trimming: 1 base; J trimming: 1 base; junction bases outside the gene matches: 3. The CDR3 is 15 amino acids. CDR3 amino acids: CASSQGRGRNYGYTF. Incomplete CDR3 DNA: TGCGCCAGCAGCCAAGGGAGGGGGCGTAACTATGGC.

This clone was seen repeatedly, ten times or more. Coverage ceases 3 residues before the CDR3 finishes, and the germline J gene fills in the end. This rearrangement joins TRBV7-9 to TRBJ1-4; D perhaps matches TRBD1 (6 bases). The CDR3 is 13 residues long. Trimming shortened V by 2 bases and J by 10 bases, and 11 bases separated the two germline ends. The V gene's germline CDR1 is SEHNR and CDR2 FQNEAQ (reference sequence). The CDR3 bases that were read are TGTGCCAGCAGCTTACCTACAGGGAGAAAA. Encoded protein: CASSLPTGRK. The whole CDR3 sequence reads CASSLPTGRKLFF.

Many counts were recorded for this clone. The sequence runs out 3 residues before the end of the CDR3; the remainder is reconstructed from the germline J gene. The chain joins TRBV11-3 to TRBJ1-1, with 8 bases fitting TRBD1. The CDR3 is 15 residues long. Germline-derived CDR1 and CDR2 are SGHNT and YENEEA. The CDR3 is CASSSDRQGLSRAFF. CDR3 bases read: TGTGCCAGCAGCTCCGACCGACAGGGGCTAAGTCGG.

This clone was picked up many times. Read sequence stops 3 residues before the CDR3 end, and the germline J gene provides the missing end. The chain combines TRBV5-1 with TRBJ1-1; D not resolved. The CDR3 runs 14 residues. Trimming removed 0 bases at V and 3 bases at J, with 9 bases between. The V gene's germline CDR1 is SGHRS and CDR2 YFSETQ. The CDR3 sequence: CASSLVSRDTEAFF. CDR3 DNA (partial): TGCGCCAGCAGCTTGGTTTCGAGGGACACTGAA.

Comment on this clone: The CDR3 goes on 3 residues after the read ends, and that part is filled in from the germline J gene. V usage is TRBV5-1 and J usage is TRBJ1-3, with D unclear. Looked up from germline, CDR1 is SGHRS and CDR2 is YFSETQ. V was shortened by 4 bases and J by 4 bases, with 24 bases between the two germline ends. The CDR3 extends over 18 amino acids. This CDR3 reads CASSLRGSSAAGGNTIYF. Incomplete CDR3 DNA: TGCGCCAGCAGCCTTCGAGGTAGCTCGGCCGCGGGCGGAAACACC.

This clone was recorded many times. From the germline J gene comes the end of the CDR3, since the read stops 3 residues before it. V is TRBV7-9 and J is TRBJ2-1; D is perhaps TRBD2 (6 bases). V lost 10 bases to trimming and J lost 1 base, with 17 bases between them. The CDR3 covers 15 residues. Per germline, CDR1 SEHNR and CDR2 FQNEAQ (reference sequence). The CDR3 sequence is CATPSGGTSYNEQFF. The DNA read from the CDR3 is TGTGCCACCCCCTCCGGGGGTACTTCCTACAATGAG.

This clone has at least ten counts. Read sequence stops 3 residues before the CDR3 end, and the germline J gene provides the missing end. The chain links TRBV11-2 to TRBJ1-4; 7 bases line up with TRBD1. The CDR3 is 15 residues long. Germline loops: CDR1 SGHAT, CDR2 FQNNGV. V was pared by 1 base and J by 8 bases, with 7 bases of the junction left unmatched. CDR3 amino acids: CASSLGQGDWEKLFF. The CDR3 bases that were read are TGTGCCAGCAGCTTAGGACAGGGCGATTGGGAAAAA.

The sample holds many counts of this clone. CDR3 DNA (partial): TGTGCCAGCCGGTGGACTAGCGATAACACAGATACG. Translated: CASRWTSDNTDT. The whole CDR3 protein is CASRWTSDNTDTQYF. The chain couples TRBV2 to TRBJ2-3; 9 nucleotides agree with TRBD2. The read stops 3 residues short of the end of the CDR3; the missing end is completed from the germline J gene. Germline V gene lookup returns CDR1 SNHLY and CDR2 FYNNEI. CDR3 size: 15 residues. Trimming removed 8 bases from V and 2 bases from J; junction bases left unmatched: 8.

The CDR3 spells CASSLTGQYGNTIYF. Incomplete CDR3 DNA: TGTGCCAGCAGCTTAACCGGACAGTACGGAAACACC. V and J are TRBV7-3 and TRBJ1-3; maybe TRBD1 (6 bases). The CDR3 end lies 3 residues beyond the end of the read and is filled in from the germline J gene. The CDR3 is 15 residues long. The germline V and J ends were trimmed by 0 bases and 4 bases, with 10 bases remaining between them. Germline CDR1 SGHTA, CDR2 FQGTGA.

Many counts were recorded for this clone. The CDR3 end falls 3 residues outside the read, so it is completed with the germline J gene. The chain recombines TRBV4-1 with TRBJ2-3; 10 bases are shared with TRBD2. V lost 0 bases to trimming and J lost 4 bases; unmatched junction nucleotides: 7. Germline-derived CDR1 and CDR2 are MGHRA and YSYEKL. The CDR3 contains 17 residues. CDR3 DNA (partial): TGCGCCAGCAGCCAAGATGTCCTAGCGGGAGTCTCAGATACG. It yields the protein CASSQDVLAGVSDT. The CDR3 as a whole reads CASSQDVLAGVSDTQYF.

Comments on this clone: The CDR3 is cut off 3 residues early in the read; its end comes from the germline J gene. The V and J genes are TRBV11-3 and TRBJ2-3, with a tentative D call TRBD2 (6 bases). Germline V gene sequence: CDR1 SGHNT, CDR2 YENEEA. The CDR3 covers 15 residues. Trimming took off 5 bases at V and 3 bases at J, with 15 bases between the two ends. The sequenced CDR3 bases are TGTGCCAGCAGCCTAGGAGGGGAGAGAACAGATACG. Amino acids: CASSLGGERTDT. In full, the CDR3 reads CASSLGGERTDTQYF.

At least ten counts were recorded for this clone. The read ends 3 residues early relative to the CDR3; the germline J gene fills the gap. This chain links TRBV28 with TRBJ2-7; 10 bases are shared with TRBD2. Trimming took 8 bases from V and 4 from J; bases not matched to a gene: 11. From germline, CDR1 is MDHEN and CDR2 SYDVKM. The length of the CDR3 is 15 residues. The CDR3 here is CASSPTSGISYEQYF. CDR3 bases read: TGTGCCAGCTCCCCCACTAGCGGGATTTCTTACGAG.

The table lists this clone with many counts. Read sequence stops 3 residues before the CDR3 end, and the germline J gene provides the missing end. This rearrangement joins TRBV9 to TRBJ2-2; 7 bases line up with TRBD2. CDR1 is SGDLS and CDR2 is YYNGEE in the germline V gene. The CDR3 contains 15 residues. J was trimmed by 1 base and V by 4 bases; bases with no gene match: 4. The CDR3 DNA, read in part, is TGTGCCAGCAGCCGGAGCGGGATGAACACCGGGGAG. Encoded protein: CASSRSGMNTGE. The whole CDR3 protein is CASSRSGMNTGELFF.

This clone was detected many times. This CDR3 reads CAISDQLAGGHNEQFF. CDR3 DNA (partial): TGTGCCATCAGTGACCAACTAGCGGGAGGCCACAATGAG. The chain links TRBV10-3 to TRBJ2-1; 12 nucleotides line up with TRBD2. The read comes to an end 3 residues before the CDR3 does, leaving the germline J gene to fill in the end. V was clipped by 3 bases and J by 5 bases; unmatched bases: 5. The CDR3 runs to 16 residues. Per the germline V gene, CDR1 is ENHRY and CDR2 is SYGVKD.

There are many counts of this clone. The CDR3 is cut off 3 residues early in the read; its end comes from the germline J gene. The gene calls are TRBV2 and TRBJ2-7; TRBD1 matches 7 bases. CDR3 length: 13 amino acids. CDR1 and CDR2 from the germline V gene are SNHLY and FYNNEI. V shed 4 bases, J shed 2 bases, and the junction held 2 bases outside the gene matches. The covered CDR3 bases are TGTGCCAGCAGTGGGCAGGGGGCCTACGAG. It encodes CASSGQGAYE. The whole CDR3 is CASSGQGAYEQYF.

The sample holds many counts of this clone. With the read ending 3 residues before the CDR3 end, the germline J gene is used to fill in that end. The rearrangement links TRBV18 to TRBJ1-2; D is possibly TRBD1 (6 bases). The germline CDR1 and CDR2 sequences are KGHSH and LQKENI. Deletions cut 3 bases from V and 1 base from J, with 12 bases between. This CDR3 region has 15 residues. The sequenced CDR3 bases are TGTGCCAGCTCACCCCTGAAACAGGGTAACTATGGC. This gives the protein CASSPLKQGNYG. The complete CDR3 protein is CASSPLKQGNYGYTF.

Ten or more counts support this clone. The read ends 3 residues before the CDR3 terminus; that terminus is restored from the germline J gene. J is TRBJ2-2 and V is TRBV19; a weak D match, TRBD1 (6 bases). The germline CDR1 and CDR2 sequences are LNHDA and SQIVND (reference sequence). The V end lost 7 bases, the J end lost 1 base, and 7 bases lay between the germline ends. The CDR3 consists of 13 residues. The CDR3 loop reads CASTRGNTGELFF. The part of the CDR3 DNA that was read is TGTGCCAGTACCAGGGGGAACACCGGGGAG.

As to this clone: The CDR3 end is not reached by the read, which stops 3 residues before it; the germline J gene fills it in. This sequence joins TRBV18 and TRBJ2-7; TRBD2 matches 9 bases. This CDR3 has 16 amino acids. V trimming: 0 bases; J trimming: 6 bases; junction bases outside the gene matches: 9. Germline CDR1 is KGHSH and CDR2 is LQKENI. The CDR3 loop reads CASSPPGVAGVSEQYF. CDR3 bases read: TGTGCCAGCTCACCACCGGGAGTAGCGGGAGTAAGCGAG.

This clone has ten or more counts. Germline is not matched at one junction end, which may reflect a read error. The observed sequence ends 3 residues before the CDR3 terminus, with the missing tail filled in from the germline J gene. The gene calls are TRBV19 and TRBJ2-2; 8 bases match TRBD1. Germline-derived CDR1 and CDR2 are LNHDA and SQIVND (reference sequence). The CDR3 sequence is 14 residues long. The DNA read from the CDR3 is TGTGCCAGTAGAAGGACAGGGAACGCCGGGGAG. This sequence encodes CASRRTGNAGE. The whole CDR3 sequence is CASRRTGNAGELFF. Filled out from reference TRBV19 and TRBJ2-2, the complete variable domain reads DGGITQSPKYLFRKEGQNVTLSCEQNLNHDAMYWYRQDPGQGLRLIYYSQIVNDFQKGDIAEGYSVSREKKESFPLTVTSAQKNPTAFYLCASRRTGNAGELFFGEGSRLTVL.

This clone occurred many times. Read coverage stops 3 residues before the CDR3 terminus; the germline J gene supplies the remainder. The genes are TRBV28 and TRBJ2-6; maybe TRBD2 (5 bases). Trimming removed 3 bases from V and 2 bases from J, with 11 bases in between. CDR3 size: 16 residues. Germline CDR1 reads MDHEN; CDR2 reads SYDVKM. The CDR3 here is CASSFRTGTGANVLTF. Partial CDR3 DNA: TGTGCCAGCAGTTTCAGGACGGGGACTGGGGCCAACGTC.

This clone was observed at least ten times. The read comes to an end 3 residues before the CDR3 does, leaving the germline J gene to fill in the end. V and J are TRBV5-6 and TRBJ1-6; TRBD1 might be the D (6 bases). Germline V gives CDR1 SGHDT, CDR2 YYEEEE. V was pared by 6 bases and J by 3 bases, with 13 bases between. This CDR3 spans 15 amino acids. Here the CDR3 reads CASTRGAVYNSPLHF. Incomplete CDR3 DNA: TGTGCCAGCACCCGGGGGGCAGTCTATAATTCACCC.

There are many counts of this clone. The CDR3 end falls 3 residues outside the read, so it is completed with the germline J gene. The gene calls are TRBV7-8 and TRBJ2-7, with 10 bases aligning to TRBD1. The V segment lost 6 bases and the J segment 3 bases; nucleotides outside the gene matches: 8. Per germline, CDR1 SGHVS and CDR2 FQNEAQ. The CDR3 extends over 15 amino acids. The DNA read from the CDR3 is TGTGCCAGCAGTCTAGAGACAGGGGGCTACTACGAG. Its translation: CASSLETGGYYE. The full CDR3 sequence reads CASSLETGGYYEQYF. The whole variable domain, remainder taken from reference TRBV7-8 and TRBJ2-7, is GAGVSQSPRYKVAKRGQDVALRCDPISGHVSLFWYQQALGQGPEFLTYFQNEAQLDKSGLPSDRFFAERPEGSVSTLKIQRTQQEDSAVYLCASSLETGGYYEQYFGPGTRLTVT.

This clone is categorized as medium-sized (0.01 to 0.1%). The sequenced fragment ends 3 residues before the CDR3 boundary, so the rest is inferred from the germline J gene. The J gene is TRBJ1-4, the V gene TRBV5-1; TRBD1 agrees at 10 bases. Germline V gene data show CDR1 as SGHRS and CDR2 as YFSETQ. After removal of 4 bases from V and 5 bases from J, the junction contained 11 bases not matched to a gene. This CDR3 is built from 17 residues. The CDR3 region is CASSQSRDRGQNEKLFF. The DNA read from the CDR3 is TGCGCCAGCAGCCAGTCCCGGGACAGGGGTCAGAATGAAAAA. The entire variable domain, with the rest obtained from reference TRBV5-1 and TRBJ1-4, is as follows: KAGVTQTPRYLIKTRGQQVTLSCSPISGHRSVSWYQQTPGQGLQFLFEYFSETQRNKGNFPGRFSGRQFSNSRSEMNVSTLELGDSALYLCASSQSRDRGQNEKLFFGSGTQLSVL.

A word on this clone: The read halts 3 residues ahead of the CDR3 end, with the missing end drawn from the germline J gene. The rearrangement joins TRBV6-1 to TRBJ1-5, with 7 bases fitting TRBD1. Germline V gene lookup returns CDR1 MNHNS and CDR2 SASEGT. The V gene end was trimmed by 2 bases and the J gene end by 6 bases; junction bases not matched to a gene: 7. This CDR3 is 15 amino acids long. The sequenced CDR3 bases are TGTGCCAGCAGTGAATTTCTAGGGGGCGGTCAGCCC. This encodes CASSEFLGGGQP. In full, the CDR3 reads CASSEFLGGGQPQHF.